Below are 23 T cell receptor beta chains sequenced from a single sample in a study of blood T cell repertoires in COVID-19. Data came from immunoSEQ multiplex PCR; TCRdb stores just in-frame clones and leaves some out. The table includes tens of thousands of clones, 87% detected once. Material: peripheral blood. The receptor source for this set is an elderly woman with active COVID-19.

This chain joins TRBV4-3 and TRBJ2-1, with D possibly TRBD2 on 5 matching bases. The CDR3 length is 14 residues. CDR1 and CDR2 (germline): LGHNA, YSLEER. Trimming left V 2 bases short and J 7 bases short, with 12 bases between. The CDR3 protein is CASSQLRESNEQFF. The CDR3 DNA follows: TGCGCCAGCAGCCAACTCCGGGAATCTAATGAGCAGTTCTTC.

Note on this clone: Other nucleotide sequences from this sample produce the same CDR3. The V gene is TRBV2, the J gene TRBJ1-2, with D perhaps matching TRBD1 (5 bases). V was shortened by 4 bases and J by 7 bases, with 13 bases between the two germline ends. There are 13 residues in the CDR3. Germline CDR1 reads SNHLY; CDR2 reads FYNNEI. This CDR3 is CASSVPGEGGYTF. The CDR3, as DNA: TGTGCCAGCAGTGTCCCGGGGGAAGGTGGCTACACCTTC.

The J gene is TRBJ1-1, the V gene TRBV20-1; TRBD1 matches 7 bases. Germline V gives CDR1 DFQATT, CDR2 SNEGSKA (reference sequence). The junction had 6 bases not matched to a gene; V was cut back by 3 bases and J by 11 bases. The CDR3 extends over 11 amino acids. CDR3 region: CSASRQGSAFF. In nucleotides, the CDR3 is TGCAGTGCTAGCCGACAGGGATCCGCTTTCTTT.

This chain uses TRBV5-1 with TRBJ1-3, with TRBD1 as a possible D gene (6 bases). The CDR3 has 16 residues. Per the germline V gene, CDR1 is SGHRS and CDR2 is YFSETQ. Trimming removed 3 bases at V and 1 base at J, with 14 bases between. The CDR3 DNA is TGCGCCAGCAGCTCCGGACCGGACAGATCTGGAAACACCATATATTTT. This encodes CASSSGPDRSGNTIYF.

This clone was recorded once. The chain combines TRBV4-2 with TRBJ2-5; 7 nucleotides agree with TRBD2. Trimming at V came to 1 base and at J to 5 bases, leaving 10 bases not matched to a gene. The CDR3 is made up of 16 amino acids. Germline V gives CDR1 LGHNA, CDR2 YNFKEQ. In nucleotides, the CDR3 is TGTGCCAGCAGCCAAGTCGGGGGGACTCGAGGGGAGACCCAGTACTTC. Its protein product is CASSQVGGTRGETQYF.

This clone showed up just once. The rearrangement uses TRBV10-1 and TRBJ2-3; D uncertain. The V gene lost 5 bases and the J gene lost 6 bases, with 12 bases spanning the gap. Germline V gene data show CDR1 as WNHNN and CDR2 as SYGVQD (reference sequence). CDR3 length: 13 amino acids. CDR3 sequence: CASSHSPSDTQYF. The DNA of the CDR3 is TGCGCCAGCAGTCACTCCCCCTCCGATACGCAGTATTTT.

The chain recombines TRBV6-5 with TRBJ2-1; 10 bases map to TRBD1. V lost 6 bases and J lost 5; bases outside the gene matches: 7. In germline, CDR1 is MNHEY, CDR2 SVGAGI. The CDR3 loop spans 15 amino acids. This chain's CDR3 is CASSPGTGVDNEQFF. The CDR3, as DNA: TGTGCCAGCAGCCCGGGGACAGGGGTAGACAATGAGCAGTTCTTC.

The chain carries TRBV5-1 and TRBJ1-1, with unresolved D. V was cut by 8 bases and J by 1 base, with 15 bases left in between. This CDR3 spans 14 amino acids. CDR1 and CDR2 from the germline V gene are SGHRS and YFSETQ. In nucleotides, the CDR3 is TGCGCCAGTGCGCCCGGAGGACCGAACACTGAAGCTTTCTTT. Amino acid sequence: CASAPGGPNTEAFF.

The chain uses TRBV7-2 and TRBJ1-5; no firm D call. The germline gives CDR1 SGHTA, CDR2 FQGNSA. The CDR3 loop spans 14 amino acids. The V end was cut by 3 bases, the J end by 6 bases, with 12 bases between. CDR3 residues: CASSLNPTGQPQHF. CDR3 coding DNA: TGTGCCAGCAGCTTGAACCCGACGGGTCAGCCCCAGCATTTT.

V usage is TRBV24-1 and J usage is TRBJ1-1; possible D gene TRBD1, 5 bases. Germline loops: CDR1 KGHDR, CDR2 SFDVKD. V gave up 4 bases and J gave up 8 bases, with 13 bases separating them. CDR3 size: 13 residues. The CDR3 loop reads CATSDPYGGEAFF. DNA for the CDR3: TGTGCCACCAGTGACCCTTACGGGGGGGAAGCTTTCTTT.

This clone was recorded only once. CDR3 sequence (DNA): TGTGCCAGCAGCTCGGGACTAGTCTTCAATGAGCAGTTCTTC. This sequence encodes CASSSGLVFNEQFF. The chain links TRBV7-2 to TRBJ2-1; 8 bases are a match to TRBD2. The germline V gene has CDR1 SGHTA and CDR2 FQGNSA. V shed 4 bases, J shed 6 bases, and the junction held 5 bases outside the gene matches. There are 14 residues in the CDR3.

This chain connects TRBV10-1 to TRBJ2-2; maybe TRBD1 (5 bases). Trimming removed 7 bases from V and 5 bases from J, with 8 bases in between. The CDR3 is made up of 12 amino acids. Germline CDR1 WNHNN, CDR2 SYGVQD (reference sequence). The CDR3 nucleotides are TGCGCCAGCAACCAGGGAACCGGGGAGCTGTTTTTT. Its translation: CASNQGTGELFF.

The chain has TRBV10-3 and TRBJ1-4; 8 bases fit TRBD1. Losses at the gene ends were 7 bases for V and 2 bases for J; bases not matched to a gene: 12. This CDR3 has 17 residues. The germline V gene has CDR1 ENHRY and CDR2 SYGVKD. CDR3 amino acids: CAIKLTGDMRTNEKLFF. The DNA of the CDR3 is TGTGCCATCAAATTGACAGGGGATATGAGGACTAATGAAAAACTGTTTTTT.

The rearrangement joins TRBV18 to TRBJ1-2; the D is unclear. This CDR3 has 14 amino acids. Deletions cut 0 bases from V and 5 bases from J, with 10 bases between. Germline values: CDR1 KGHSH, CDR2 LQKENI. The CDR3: CASSPPTETYGYTF. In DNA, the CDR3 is TGTGCCAGCTCACCACCTACAGAAACTTATGGCTACACCTTC.

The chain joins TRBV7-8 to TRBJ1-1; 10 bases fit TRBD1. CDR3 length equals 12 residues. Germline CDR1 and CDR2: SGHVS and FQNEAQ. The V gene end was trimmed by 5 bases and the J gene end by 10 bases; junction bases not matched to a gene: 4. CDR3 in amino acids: CASSLDRGRAFF. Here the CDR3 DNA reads TGTGCCAGCAGCCTCGACAGGGGGCGAGCTTTCTTT.

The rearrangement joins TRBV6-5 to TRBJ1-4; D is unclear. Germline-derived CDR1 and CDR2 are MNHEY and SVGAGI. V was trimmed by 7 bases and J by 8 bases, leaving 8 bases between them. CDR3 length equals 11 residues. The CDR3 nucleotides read TGTGCCAGCACCAACGGGGAAAAACTGTTTTTT. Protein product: CASTNGEKLFF.

CDR3 bases: TGTGCCAGCAGTTTAACTACTCGACAGGGGGGGAATTCACCCCTCCACTTT. It is translated as CASSLTTRQGGNSPLHF. V is TRBV27 and J is TRBJ1-6, with TRBD1 matching 9 bases. The J segment lost 7 bases and the V segment lost 2 bases, leaving 9 bases of the junction unmatched. The CDR3 has 17 amino acids. Germline V gene sequence: CDR1 MNHEY, CDR2 SMNVEV (reference sequence).

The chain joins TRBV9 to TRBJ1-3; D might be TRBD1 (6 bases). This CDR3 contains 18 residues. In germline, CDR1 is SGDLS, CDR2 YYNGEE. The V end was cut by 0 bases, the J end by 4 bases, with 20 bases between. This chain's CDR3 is CASSVAYRGTTLGNTIYF. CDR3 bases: TGTGCCAGCAGCGTAGCCTATAGAGGGACAACTCTCGGAAACACCATATATTTT.

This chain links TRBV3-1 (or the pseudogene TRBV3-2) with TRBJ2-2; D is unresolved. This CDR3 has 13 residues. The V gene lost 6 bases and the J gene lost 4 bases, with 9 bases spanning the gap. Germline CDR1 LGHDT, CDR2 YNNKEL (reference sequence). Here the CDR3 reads CASRLQVTGELFF. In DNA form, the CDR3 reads TGTGCCAGCAGGCTCCAGGTCACCGGGGAGCTGTTTTTT.

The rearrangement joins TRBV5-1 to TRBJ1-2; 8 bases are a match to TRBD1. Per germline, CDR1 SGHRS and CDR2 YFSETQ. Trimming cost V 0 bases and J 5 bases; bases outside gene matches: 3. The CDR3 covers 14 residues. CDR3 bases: TGCGCCAGCAGCTTGGAGGGACAGGATTATGGCTACACCTTC. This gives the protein CASSLEGQDYGYTF.

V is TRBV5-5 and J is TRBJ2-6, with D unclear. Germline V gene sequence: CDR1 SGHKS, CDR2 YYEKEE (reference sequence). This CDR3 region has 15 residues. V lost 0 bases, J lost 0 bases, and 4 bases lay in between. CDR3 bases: TGTGCCAGCAGCTTGGCCCACTCTGGGGCCAACGTCCTGACTTTC. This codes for CASSLAHSGANVLTF.

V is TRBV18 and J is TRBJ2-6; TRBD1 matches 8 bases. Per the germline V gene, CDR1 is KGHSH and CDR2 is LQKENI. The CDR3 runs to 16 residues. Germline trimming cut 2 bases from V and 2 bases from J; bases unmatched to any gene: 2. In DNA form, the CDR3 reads TGTGCCAGCTCACCAAGACAGGGGACTGGGGCCAACGTCCTGACTTTC. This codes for CASSPRQGTGANVLTF.

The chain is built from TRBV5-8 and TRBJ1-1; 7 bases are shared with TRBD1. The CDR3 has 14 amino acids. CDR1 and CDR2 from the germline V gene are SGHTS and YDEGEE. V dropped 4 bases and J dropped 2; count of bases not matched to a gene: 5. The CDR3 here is CASSGGQLNTEAFF. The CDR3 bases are TGTGCCAGCAGCGGGGGACAGCTAAACACTGAAGCTTTCTTT.